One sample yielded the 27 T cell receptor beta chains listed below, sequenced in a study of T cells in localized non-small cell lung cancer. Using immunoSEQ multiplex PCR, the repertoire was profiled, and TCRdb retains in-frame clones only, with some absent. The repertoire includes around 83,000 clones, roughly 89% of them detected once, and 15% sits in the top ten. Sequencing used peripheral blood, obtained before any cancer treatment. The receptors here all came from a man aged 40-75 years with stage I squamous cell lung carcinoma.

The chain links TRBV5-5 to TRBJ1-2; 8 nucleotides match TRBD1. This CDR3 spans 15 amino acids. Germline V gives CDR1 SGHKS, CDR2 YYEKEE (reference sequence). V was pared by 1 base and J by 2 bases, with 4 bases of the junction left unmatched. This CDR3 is CASSLSGQGNYGYTF. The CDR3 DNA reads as TGTGCCAGCAGCTTGTCAGGACAGGGCAACTATGGCTACACCTTC.

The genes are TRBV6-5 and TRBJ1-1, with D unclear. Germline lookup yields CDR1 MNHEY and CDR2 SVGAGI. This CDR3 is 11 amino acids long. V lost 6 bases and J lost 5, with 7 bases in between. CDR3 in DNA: TGTGCCAGCAGGGGAAGGACTGAAGCTTTCTTT. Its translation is CASRGRTEAFF.

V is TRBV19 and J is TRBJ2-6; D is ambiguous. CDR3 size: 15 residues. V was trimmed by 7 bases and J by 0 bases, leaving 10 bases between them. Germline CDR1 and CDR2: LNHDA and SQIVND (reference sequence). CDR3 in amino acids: CASKGQSSGANVLTF. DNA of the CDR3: TGTGCCAGTAAAGGCCAGAGCTCTGGGGCCAACGTCCTGACTTTC. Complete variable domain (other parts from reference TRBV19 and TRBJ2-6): DGGITQSPKYLFRKEGQNVTLSCEQNLNHDAMYWYRQDPGQGLRLIYYSQIVNDFQKGDIAEGYSVSREKKESFPLTVTSAQKNPTAFYLCASKGQSSGANVLTFGAGSRLTVL.

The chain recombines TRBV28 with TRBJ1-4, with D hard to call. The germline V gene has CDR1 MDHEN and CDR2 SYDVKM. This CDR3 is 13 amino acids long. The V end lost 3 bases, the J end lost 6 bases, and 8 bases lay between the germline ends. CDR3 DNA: TGTGCCAGCAGTTTCGACCTTTATGAAAAACTGTTTTTT. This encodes CASSFDLYEKLFF.

The CDR3 loop reads CAWSSGPYGYTF. The CDR3 nucleotides are TGTGCCTGGAGTTCCGGGCCTTATGGCTACACCTTC. The V gene is TRBV30, the J gene TRBJ1-2; no definite D call. The length of the CDR3 is 12 residues. V was shortened by 2 bases and J by 5 bases, with 9 bases between the two germline ends. From germline, CDR1 is GTSNPN and CDR2 SVGIG (reference sequence).

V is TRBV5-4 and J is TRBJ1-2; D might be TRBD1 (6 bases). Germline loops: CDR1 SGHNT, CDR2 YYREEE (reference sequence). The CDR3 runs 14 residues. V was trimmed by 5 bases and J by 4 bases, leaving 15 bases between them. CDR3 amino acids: CASRLSGGSYGYTF. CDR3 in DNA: TGTGCCAGCAGGCTTTCCGGGGGCAGCTATGGCTACACCTTC.

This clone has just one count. CDR3 nucleotides: TGTGCCAGCAGCCCAGGGGGGGCGCAGAACTATGGCTACACCTTC. The encoded protein is CASSPGGAQNYGYTF. This chain connects TRBV5-8 to TRBJ1-2, with TRBD1 matching 7 bases. Germline lookup yields CDR1 SGHTS and CDR2 YDEGEE. V lost 4 bases and J lost 2; bases outside the gene matches: 8. This CDR3 spans 15 amino acids. Combining the CDR3 with reference TRBV5-8 and TRBJ1-2 gives the whole variable domain EAGVTQSPTHLIKTRGQQATLRCSPISGHTSVYWYQQALGLGLQFLLWYDEGEERNRGNFPPRFSGRQFPNYSSELNVNALELEDSALYLCASSPGGAQNYGYTFGSGTRLTVV.

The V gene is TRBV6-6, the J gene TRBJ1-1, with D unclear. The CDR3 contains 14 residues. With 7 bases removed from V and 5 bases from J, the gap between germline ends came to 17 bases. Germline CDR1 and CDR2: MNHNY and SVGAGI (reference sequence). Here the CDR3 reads CASTGGDSITEAFF. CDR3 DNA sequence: TGTGCCAGCACGGGAGGTGATTCCATAACTGAAGCTTTCTTT.

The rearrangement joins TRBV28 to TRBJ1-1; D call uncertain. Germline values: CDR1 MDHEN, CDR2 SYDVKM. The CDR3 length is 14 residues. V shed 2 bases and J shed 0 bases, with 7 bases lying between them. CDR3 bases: TGTGCCAGCAGTTTAGCAGCTTTGAACACTGAAGCTTTCTTT. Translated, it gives CASSLAALNTEAFF.

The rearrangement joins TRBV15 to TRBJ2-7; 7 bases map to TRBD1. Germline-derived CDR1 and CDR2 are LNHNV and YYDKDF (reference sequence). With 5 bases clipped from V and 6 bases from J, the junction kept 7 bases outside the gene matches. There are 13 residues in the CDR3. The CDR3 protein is CATSSTGKGEQYF. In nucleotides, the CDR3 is TGTGCCACCAGCTCGACAGGGAAGGGCGAGCAGTACTTC.

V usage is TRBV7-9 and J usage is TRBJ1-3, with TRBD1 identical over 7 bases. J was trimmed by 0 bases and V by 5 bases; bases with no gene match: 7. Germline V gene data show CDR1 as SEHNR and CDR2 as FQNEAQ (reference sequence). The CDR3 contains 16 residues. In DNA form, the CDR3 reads TGTGCCAGCAGCCTGGGACAGAGGGACTCTGGAAACACCATATATTTT. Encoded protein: CASSLGQRDSGNTIYF.

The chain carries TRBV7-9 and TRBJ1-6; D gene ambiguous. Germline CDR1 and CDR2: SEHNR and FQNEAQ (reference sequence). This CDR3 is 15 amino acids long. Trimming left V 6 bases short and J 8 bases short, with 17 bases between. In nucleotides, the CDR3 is TGTGCCAGCAGTCCTGGAGGACTGTCCCATTCACCCCTCCACTTT. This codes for CASSPGGLSHSPLHF.

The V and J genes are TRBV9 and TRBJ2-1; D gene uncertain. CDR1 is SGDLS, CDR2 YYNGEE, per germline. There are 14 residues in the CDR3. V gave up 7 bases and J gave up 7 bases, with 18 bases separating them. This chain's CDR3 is CASAASFSQNEQFF. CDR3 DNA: TGTGCCAGCGCTGCCTCCTTTTCGCAAAATGAGCAGTTCTTC.

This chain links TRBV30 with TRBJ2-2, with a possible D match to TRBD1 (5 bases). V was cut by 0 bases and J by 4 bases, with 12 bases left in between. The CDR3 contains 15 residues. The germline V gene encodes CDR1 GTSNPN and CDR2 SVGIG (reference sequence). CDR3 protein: CAWSVKGSGTGELFF. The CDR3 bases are TGTGCCTGGAGTGTCAAGGGGTCCGGCACCGGGGAGCTGTTTTTT.

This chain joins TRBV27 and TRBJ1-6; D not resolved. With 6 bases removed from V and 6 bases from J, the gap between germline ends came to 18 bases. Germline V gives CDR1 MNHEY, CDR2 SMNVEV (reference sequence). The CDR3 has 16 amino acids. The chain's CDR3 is CASSQKGRITNSPLHF. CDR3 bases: TGTGCCAGCAGCCAGAAAGGAAGGATCACTAATTCACCCCTCCACTTT.

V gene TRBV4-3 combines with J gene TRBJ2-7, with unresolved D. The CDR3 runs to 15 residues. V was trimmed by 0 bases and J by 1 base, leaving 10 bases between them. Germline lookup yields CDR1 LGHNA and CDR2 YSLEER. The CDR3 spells CASSQESLGSYEQYF. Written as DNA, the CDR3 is TGCGCCAGCAGCCAAGAAAGCCTCGGGTCCTACGAGCAGTACTTC.

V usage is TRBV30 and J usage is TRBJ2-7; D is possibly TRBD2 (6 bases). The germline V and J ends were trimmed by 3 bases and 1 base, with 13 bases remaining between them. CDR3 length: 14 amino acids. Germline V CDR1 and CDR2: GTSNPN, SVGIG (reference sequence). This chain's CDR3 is CAWREGTKSYEQYF. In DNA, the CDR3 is TGTGCCTGGAGGGAGGGGACGAAGTCCTACGAGCAGTACTTC.

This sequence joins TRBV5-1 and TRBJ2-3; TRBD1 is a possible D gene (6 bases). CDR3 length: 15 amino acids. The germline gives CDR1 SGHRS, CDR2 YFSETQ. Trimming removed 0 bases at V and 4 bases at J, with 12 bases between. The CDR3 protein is CASSLADRPPDTQYF. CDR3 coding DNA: TGCGCCAGCAGCTTGGCCGACAGGCCTCCAGATACGCAGTATTTT. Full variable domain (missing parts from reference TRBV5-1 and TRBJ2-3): KAGVTQTPRYLIKTRGQQVTLSCSPISGHRSVSWYQQTPGQGLQFLFEYFSETQRNKGNFPGRFSGRQFSNSRSEMNVSTLELGDSALYLCASSLADRPPDTQYFGPGTRLTVL.

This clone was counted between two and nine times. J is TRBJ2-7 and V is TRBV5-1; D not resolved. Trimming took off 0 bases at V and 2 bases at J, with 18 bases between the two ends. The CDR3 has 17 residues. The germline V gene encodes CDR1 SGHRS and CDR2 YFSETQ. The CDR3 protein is CASSLGPSLTIPYEQYF. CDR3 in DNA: TGCGCCAGCAGCTTGGGTCCCAGCCTCACGATACCCTACGAGCAGTACTTC.

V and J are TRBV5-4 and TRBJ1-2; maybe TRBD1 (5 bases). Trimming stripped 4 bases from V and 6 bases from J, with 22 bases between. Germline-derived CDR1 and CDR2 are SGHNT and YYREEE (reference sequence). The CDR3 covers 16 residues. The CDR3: CASSPGGARYSNGYTF. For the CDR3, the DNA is TGTGCCAGCAGCCCAGGTGGGGCCCGCTACTCCAATGGCTACACCTTC.

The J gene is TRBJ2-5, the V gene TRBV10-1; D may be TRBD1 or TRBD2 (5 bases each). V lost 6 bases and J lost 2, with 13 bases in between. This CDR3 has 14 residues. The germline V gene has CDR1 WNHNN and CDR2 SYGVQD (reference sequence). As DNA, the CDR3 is TGCGCCAGCAGCCGGGACGGTATACAAGAGACCCAGTACTTC. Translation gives CASSRDGIQETQYF.

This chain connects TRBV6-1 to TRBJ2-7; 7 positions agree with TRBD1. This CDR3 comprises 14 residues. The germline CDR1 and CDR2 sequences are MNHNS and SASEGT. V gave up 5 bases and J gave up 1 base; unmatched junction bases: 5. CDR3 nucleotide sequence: TGTGCCAGCAGTCAGGACAGGACTTCCTACGAGCAGTACTTC. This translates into CASSQDRTSYEQYF.

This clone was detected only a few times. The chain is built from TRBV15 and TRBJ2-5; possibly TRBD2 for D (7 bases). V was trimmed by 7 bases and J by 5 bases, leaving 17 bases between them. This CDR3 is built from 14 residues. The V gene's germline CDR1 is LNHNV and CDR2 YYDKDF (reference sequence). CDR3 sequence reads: CATTTRGGSETQYF. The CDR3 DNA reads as TGTGCCACCACCACGAGGGGGGGTTCGGAGACCCAGTACTTC.

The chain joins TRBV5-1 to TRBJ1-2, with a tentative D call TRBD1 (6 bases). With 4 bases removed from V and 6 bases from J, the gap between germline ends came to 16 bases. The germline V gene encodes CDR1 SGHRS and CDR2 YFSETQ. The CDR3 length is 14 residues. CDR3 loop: CASSPGQPDDGYTF. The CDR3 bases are TGCGCCAGCAGCCCCGGACAGCCTGACGATGGCTACACCTTC. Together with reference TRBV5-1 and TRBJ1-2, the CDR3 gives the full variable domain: KAGVTQTPRYLIKTRGQQVTLSCSPISGHRSVSWYQQTPGQGLQFLFEYFSETQRNKGNFPGRFSGRQFSNSRSEMNVSTLELGDSALYLCASSPGQPDDGYTFGSGTRLTVV.

This CDR3 reads CASSQLRSDEQYF. CDR3 DNA sequence: TGTGCCAGCAGCCAGTTGAGGTCCGACGAGCAGTACTTC. The rearrangement joins TRBV14 to TRBJ2-7; D gene unclear. This CDR3 is built from 13 residues. The ends were cut back, 3 bases at V and 5 bases at J, with 11 bases in the middle. The V gene's germline CDR1 is SGHDN and CDR2 FVKESK.

The CDR3 sequence is CASSATAKNTEAFF. In DNA form, the CDR3 reads TGTGCCAGCAGCGCGACAGCAAAGAACACTGAAGCTTTCTTT. This chain connects TRBV7-9 to TRBJ1-1; possible D gene TRBD1, 5 bases. V was cut by 5 bases and J by 1 base, with 11 bases left in between. The germline V gene has CDR1 SEHNR and CDR2 FQNEAQ (reference sequence). This CDR3 has 14 amino acids.

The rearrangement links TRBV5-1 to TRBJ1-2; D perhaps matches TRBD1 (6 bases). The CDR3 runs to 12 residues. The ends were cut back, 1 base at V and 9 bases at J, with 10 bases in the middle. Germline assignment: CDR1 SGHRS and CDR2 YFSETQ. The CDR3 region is CASSLSRDSYTF. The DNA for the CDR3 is TGCGCCAGCAGCTTGTCAAGGGACAGCTACACCTTC.